The rows below give T cell receptor beta chains drawn from one sample of a study of PD-1 blockade in classical Hodgkin lymphoma. Sequenced by immunoSEQ multiplex PCR; TCRdb stores in-frame clones only, minus some. The sample shows about 47,000 clones, 85% to 90% of them seen only once. This specimen consisted of peripheral blood mononuclear cells (PBMCs), obtained before the fourth cycle of nivolumab. These receptors originate from a human donor with classical Hodgkin lymphoma. Both conserved end residues are part of each CDR3. The order of the fields is D gene, V gene, J gene, clone size, CDR3 DNA, CDR3 protein. A D gene is named only where the DNA matches it firmly. Clone size, where shown, is once, few, many, or a class for clones that have expanded.

>NA|TRBV7-6|TRBJ2-5|NA
TGTGCCAGCAGCTACAATCAACCGGAGGGCCTAGAGGAGACCCAGTACTTC
CASSYNQPEGLEETQYF
>TRBD1|TRBV6-5|TRBJ1-1|NA
TGTGCCAGCAGTTCAGGGGGCAGGAACACTGAAGCTTTCTTT
CASSSGGRNTEAFF
>TRBD2|TRBV7-9|TRBJ2-3|once
TGTGCCAGCAGCCCAACGGGACTAGCTCGGAGCACAGATACGCAGTATTTT
CASSPTGLARSTDTQYF
>NA|TRBV28|TRBJ1-1|NA
TGTGCCAGCAAAGTCAACAGCCGGACCGAAGCTTTCTTT
CASKVNSRTEAFF
>NA|TRBV7-9|TRBJ2-7|NA
TGTGCCAGCAGCCCCCCCCTTAGTGGGAGTGGGGAGCAGTACTTC
CASSPPLSGSGEQYF
>TRBD1|TRBV13|TRBJ2-5|NA
TGTGCCAGCAGCTTAGGGAGGGGACAGCCTCAAGAGACCCAGTACTTC
CASSLGRGQPQETQYF
>NA|TRBV9|TRBJ2-3|NA
TGTGCCAGCAGCGTAGGGAGCGGGCTCACAGATACGCAGTATTTT
CASSVGSGLTDTQYF
>NA|TRBV5-1|TRBJ1-2|once
TGCGCCAGCAGCTTGGGGCAGCCCTATGGCTACACCTTC
CASSLGQPYGYTF
>NA|TRBV12-5|TRBJ1-5|few
TGTGCTAGTGGTTCCGACGGGGCAGGGGATCAGCCCCAGCATTTT
CASGSDGAGDQPQHF
>NA|TRBV4-1|TRBJ2-5|NA
TGCGCCAGCAGCCAAGCGCAGCGTATGTTGGGAGAGACCCAGTACTTC
CASSQAQRMLGETQYF
>TRBD1|TRBV2|TRBJ1-6|NA
TGTGCCAGCATTTCCTGGGGGACAGAAAGTTCACCCCTCCACTTT
CASISWGTESSPLHF
>NA|TRBV11-3|TRBJ2-2|NA
TGTGCCAGCAGCTTAGCGTATAATGGCGAGAACACCGGGGAGCTGTTTTTT
CASSLAYNGENTGELFF
>NA|TRBV28|TRBJ2-7|NA
TGTGCCAGCAGTTTGGCAGCGTCTTCCTACGAGCAGTACTTC
CASSLAASSYEQYF
>NA|TRBV7-9|TRBJ1-1|NA
TGTGCCAGCAGCTTCGTGGAGGTCACTGAAGCTTTCTTT
CASSFVEVTEAFF
>NA|TRBV5-6|TRBJ1-5|NA
TGTGCCAGCAGCTTGGAGGGGGGTGTTCAGCCCCAGCATTTT
CASSLEGGVQPQHF
>NA|TRBV5-5|TRBJ2-6|NA
TGTGCCAGCGATGGGGGGCAGGCAAGCTCTGGGGCCAACGTCCTGACTTTC
CASDGGQASSGANVLTF
>NA|TRBV27|TRBJ2-1|NA
TGTGCCAGCAGTTTAGGGTTAGCGGCTTACAATGAGCAGTTCTTC
CASSLGLAAYNEQFF
>NA|TRBV19|TRBJ1-5|NA
TGTGCCAGTAGTATAGGGTGGGAGATCGGCAATCAGCCCCAGCATTTT
CASSIGWEIGNQPQHF
>TRBD2|TRBV6-6|TRBJ2-7|NA
TGTGCCAGCAGTTACCCGGGGACTACCTTCTACGAGCAGTACTTC
CASSYPGTTFYEQYF
>TRBD2|TRBV5-4|TRBJ2-1|NA
TGTGCCAGCAGCCAGACTAGCGGATACAATGAGCAGTTCTTC
CASSQTSGYNEQFF
>TRBD2|TRBV7-3|TRBJ2-1|NA
TGTGCCAGCAGCTTAACTAGCGGGGCCTACAATGAGCAGTTCTTC
CASSLTSGAYNEQFF
>TRBD1|TRBV6-1|TRBJ1-6|NA
TGTGCCAGCAGTTCGGTACAGGGGCCTCAAGCCCTCCACTTT
CASSSVQGPQALHF
>NA|TRBV7-2|TRBJ1-2|NA
TGTGCCAGCAGCTTAACGACAGGCCAGGGGGGCTACACCTTC
CASSLTTGQGGYTF
>NA|TRBV7-6|TRBJ1-1|NA
TGTGCCAGCAGCTCTCGAAGGGGGGTCGGAGCGAACACTGAAGCTTTCTTT
CASSSRRGVGANTEAFF
>NA|TRBV18|TRBJ1-2|NA
TGTGCCAGCTCACCGGCACGGGACTATGGCTACACCTTC
CASSPARDYGYTF
>NA|TRBV9|TRBJ2-7|once
TGTGCCAGCAGCGTAGAGCAGATAGCCTACGAGCAGTACTTC
CASSVEQIAYEQYF
>TRBD1|TRBV15|TRBJ2-6|NA
TGTGCCAGCGGACAGGGGGTTTTCTCTGGGGCCAACGTCCTGACTTTC
CASGQGVFSGANVLTF
>NA|TRBV12-5|TRBJ2-5|once
TGTGCTAGTGGCCTGCCGTCAGACCAGTACTTC
CASGLPSDQYF
>NA|TRBV9|TRBJ1-5|NA
TGTGCCAGCAGCGTAGAGGCAGAGGGTGCGCCCCAGCATTTT
CASSVEAEGAPQHF
>NA|TRBV10-3|TRBJ1-5|NA
TGTGCCATCACTACGGACAGAAATCAGCCCCAGCATTTT
CAITTDRNQPQHF
>NA|TRBV4-2|TRBJ1-2|once
TGTGCCAGCAGCCCTTCTACAGGGCCGATCTATGGCTACACCTTC
CASSPSTGPIYGYTF
>NA|TRBV7-9|TRBJ2-2|once
TGTGCCAGCTCGGCGAGGGACGGAGAGCTGTTTTTT
CASSARDGELFF
>TRBD2|TRBV19|TRBJ2-7|once
TGTGCCAGTAGTGTAGCGGGAGGGCCCTACGAGCAGTACTTC
CASSVAGGPYEQYF